These 3 T cell receptor beta chains came from one sample sequenced in a study of CD8 T cells in Susac syndrome. Reverse transcription of about 0.45 to 1 ug RNA was performed with random hexamers. TCRdb processed the immunoSEQ multiplex PCR reads anew with MiXCR; each CDR3 protein has one entry. This table has some 63,000 distinct CDR3 sequences, approximately 94% appearing once. The sequenced sample was CD8+ T cells from PBMCs. All receptors come from a human donor with multiple sclerosis.

This chain connects TRBV18 to TRBJ1-5; D is undetermined. The CDR3 covers 12 residues. The germline V and J ends were trimmed by 2 bases and 5 bases, with 4 bases remaining between them. Germline loops: CDR1 KGHSH, CDR2 LQKENI. In DNA form, the CDR3 reads TGTGCCAGCTCACCAACAGATCAGCCCCAGCATTTT. Amino acids: CASSPTDQPQHF.

This clonotype has just one count. The chain employs TRBV28 and TRBJ2-1, with 9 bases fitting TRBD1. The CDR3 length is 15 residues. Germline V gene sequence: CDR1 MDHEN, CDR2 SYDVKM. V lost 6 bases and J lost 8; bases outside the gene matches: 11. CDR3 residues: CASRQPEQGADEQFF. CDR3 nucleotide sequence: TGTGCCAGCAGACAGCCCGAACAGGGGGCGGATGAGCAGTTCTTC.

The V call is TRBV6-5, the J call TRBJ2-3; D may be TRBD2 (5 bases). Germline values: CDR1 MNHEY, CDR2 SVGAGI. V gave up 7 bases and J gave up 2 bases, with 13 bases separating them. The CDR3 consists of 14 residues. The chain's CDR3 is CASIPSGLTDTQYF. The CDR3 nucleotides read TGTGCCAGCATTCCCAGCGGACTCACAGATACGCAGTATTTT.